This TCR beta chain was identified in a study of neurological immune-mediated disorders. Study at large: Relapsing-remitting patients made up about nine tenths of the roughly 34 multiple sclerosis patients, and secondary progressive patients made up 3.

General study points: CDR3 amino acid sequences found in expanded clones were never shared across subjects, suggesting private repertoires in all groups.

TCRdb recomputed calls from the 5' RACE reads with MiXCR, one row per CDR3 protein. The repertoire includes 75,000 to 80,000 distinct CDR3 sequences, 5% to 5.5% of them detected once, and less than 2.5% sits in the top ten. As for this clonotype: Its specificity is not known. The junction departs from the called germline gene at one end, perhaps through a read error.

Germline CDR1 and CDR2: MDHEN and SYDVKM. The CDR3 has 15 amino acids. The rearrangement uses TRBV28 and TRBJ1-1; 7 nucleotides line up with TRBD1. The sequence derives from a woman in her twenties or thirties with multiple sclerosis. Sequencing was done on a sample of PBMCs. DNA of the CDR3: TGTGACAGCAGCCACGCGACAGGGTCGAACACTGAAGCTTTCTTT. As protein: CDSSHATGSNTEAFF.